The 28 T cell receptor beta chains presented below share a single source sample, sequenced in a study of sequential checkpoint blockade in melanoma. The sample's treatment: randomized to nivolumab then ipilimumab (arm A) or the reverse (arm B). Repertoires were generated with immunoSEQ multiplex PCR, while TCRdb's copy carries only in-frame clones and drops some. The sample yields over 10,000 clones, 55% to 65% seen once. This sample comprised CD8+ T cells sorted from blood (inferred from file names), obtained from a patient given nivolumab and ipilimumab in sequence. The receptors were gathered from a human donor with melanoma.

The CDR3 spells CASSPLAGGPHTQYF. The CDR3, as DNA: TGTGCCAGCAGCCCGCTAGCGGGGGGGCCTCATACGCAGTATTTT. V usage is TRBV7-6 and J usage is TRBJ2-3, with 12 bases identical to TRBD2. This CDR3 has 15 residues. V lost 5 bases, J lost 7 bases, and 7 bases stayed unmatched. CDR1 SGHVS and CDR2 FNYEAQ come from the germline V gene.

The chain employs TRBV7-3 and TRBJ2-2; 14 bases agree with TRBD2. J was trimmed by 3 bases and V by 2 bases; bases with no gene match: 5. Germline assignment: CDR1 SGHTA and CDR2 FQGTGA. The CDR3 runs to 18 residues. CDR3 in amino acids: CASSLSGTSGGHTGELFF. CDR3 DNA sequence: TGTGCCAGCAGCTTATCGGGGACTAGCGGGGGTCACACCGGGGAGCTGTTTTTT.

The V call is TRBV14, the J call TRBJ2-7; D ambiguous. The germline V gene has CDR1 SGHDN and CDR2 FVKESK. The V end lost 0 bases, the J end lost 4 bases, and 10 bases lay between the germline ends. The CDR3 has 14 amino acids. The CDR3 DNA follows: TGTGCCAGCAGCCAAGACCCGGAACTATACGAGCAGTACTTC. Its translation: CASSQDPELYEQYF.

The rearrangement links TRBV7-6 to TRBJ1-5; a weak D match, TRBD1 (6 bases). Trimming removed 5 bases at V and 1 base at J, with 9 bases between. The CDR3 runs 14 residues. Germline V gene lookup returns CDR1 SGHVS and CDR2 FNYEAQ. The CDR3 here is CASSRTASNQPQHF. CDR3 coding DNA: TGTGCCAGCAGCCGGACAGCGAGCAATCAGCCCCAGCATTTT.

This clone was picked up one time. The chain is built from TRBV2 and TRBJ2-1; tentative D call: TRBD2 (6 bases). This CDR3 spans 14 amino acids. V was cut by 2 bases and J by 6 bases, with 11 bases left in between. Germline V lookup: CDR1 SNHLY, CDR2 FYNNEI. CDR3 sequence: CASSESGAGNEQFF. CDR3 in DNA: TGTGCCAGCAGTGAATCGGGAGCGGGCAATGAGCAGTTCTTC. The whole variable domain, filled in from reference TRBV2 and TRBJ2-1, reads EPEVTQTPSHQVTQMGQEVILRCVPISNHLYFYWYRQILGQKVEFLVSFYNNEISEKSEIFDDQFSVERPDGSNFTLKIRSTKLEDSAMYFCASSESGAGNEQFFGPGTRLTVL.

The DNA for the CDR3 is TGTGCCAGCAGTTGGACTAGCGGATACAATGAGCAGTTCTTC. This gives the protein CASSWTSGYNEQFF. This chain links TRBV6-1 with TRBJ2-1, with 10 positions matching TRBD2. Losses at the gene ends were 5 bases for V and 4 bases for J; bases not matched to a gene: 2. CDR1 MNHNS and CDR2 SASEGT come from the germline V gene. This CDR3 comprises 14 residues.

The V gene is TRBV6-6, the J gene TRBJ2-5, with a possible D match to TRBD1 (6 bases). The J call may not be correct, given that the DNA end is closer to TRBJ2-7. CDR1 and CDR2 (germline): MNHNY, SVGAGI (reference sequence). CDR3 length: 12 amino acids. CDR3 bases: TGTGCCAGCAGTCAGACAGGTTACGAGCAGTACTTC. Encoded protein: CASSQTGYEQYF.

By share, this clone ranks as medium-sized (0.01 to 0.1%). This chain joins TRBV19 and TRBJ1-6, with D possibly matching TRBD1 (6 bases). Trimming took 6 bases from V and 10 from J, leaving 10 bases between them. The CDR3 covers 12 residues. CDR1 and CDR2 (germline): LNHDA, SQIVND (reference sequence). For the CDR3, the DNA is TGTGCCAGTAGAAGGGGGAAGTCACCCCTCCACTTT. Translation gives CASRRGKSPLHF.

The V gene is TRBV6-5, the J gene TRBJ2-1, with TRBD2 matching over 9 bases. There are 15 residues in the CDR3. Per germline, CDR1 MNHEY and CDR2 SVGAGI. V shed 4 bases, J shed 6 bases, and the junction held 7 bases outside the gene matches. CDR3 sequence (DNA): TGTGCCAGCAGTTCAATAGCGGGAGTGATCAATGAGCAGTTCTTC. Translating it yields CASSSIAGVINEQFF.

This clone was picked up a small number of times. The rearrangement links TRBV7-8 to TRBJ2-7; 12 nucleotides match TRBD2. Trimming removed 4 bases from V and 0 bases from J; junction bases left unmatched: 16. This CDR3 comprises 20 residues. CDR1 is SGHVS and CDR2 is FQNEAQ in the germline V gene. CDR3 in DNA: TGTGCCAGCAGCTGGGAGGACAGTACGACTAGCGGGAGATACTCCTACGAGCAGTACTTC. This gives the protein CASSWEDSTTSGRYSYEQYF. The full variable domain, with the rest looked up from reference TRBV7-8 and TRBJ2-7, is GAGVSQSPRYKVAKRGQDVALRCDPISGHVSLFWYQQALGQGPEFLTYFQNEAQLDKSGLPSDRFFAERPEGSVSTLKIQRTQQEDSAVYLCASSWEDSTTSGRYSYEQYFGPGTRLTVT.

The V and J genes are TRBV9 and TRBJ2-3, with D perhaps matching TRBD2 (5 bases). CDR1 SGDLS and CDR2 YYNGEE come from the germline V gene. The germline V and J ends were trimmed by 2 bases and 2 bases, with 12 bases remaining between them. The CDR3 spans 15 residues. CDR3 bases: TGTGCCAGCAGCGTCGGGGTCTATGCCACAGATACGCAGTATTTT. Encoded protein: CASSVGVYATDTQYF.

CDR3 in amino acids: CASSTDGGKETQYF. CDR3 nucleotides: TGTGCCAGCAGCACCGACGGGGGGAAAGAGACCCAGTACTTC. The chain carries TRBV9 and TRBJ2-5; 7 bases align to TRBD2. The trim removed 4 bases at V and 3 bases at J, leaving 6 bases unmatched. The length of the CDR3 is 14 residues. The germline CDR1 and CDR2 sequences are SGDLS and YYNGEE.

The chain combines TRBV9 with TRBJ2-5; D possibly corresponds to TRBD2 (6 bases). This CDR3 spans 16 amino acids. Per germline, CDR1 SGDLS and CDR2 YYNGEE. V lost 4 bases and J lost 1, with 17 bases in between. The CDR3: CASSLLGGVGQETQYF. CDR3 sequence (DNA): TGTGCCAGCAGCTTGTTGGGCGGGGTGGGCCAAGAGACCCAGTACTTC.

The chain has TRBV5-1 and TRBJ1-1; 7 nucleotides align to TRBD1. With 2 bases clipped from V and 0 bases from J, the junction kept 4 bases outside the gene matches. This CDR3 contains 15 residues. Germline loops: CDR1 SGHRS, CDR2 YFSETQ. The CDR3, as DNA: TGCGCCAGCAGCTTCCGACAGGGAATGAACACTGAAGCTTTCTTT. The encoded protein is CASSFRQGMNTEAFF.

By share of the sample, this clone is medium-sized. V gene TRBV11-1 combines with J gene TRBJ1-2; 7 positions agree with TRBD1. CDR1 is SGHAT and CDR2 is FQDESV in the germline V gene (reference sequence). V shed 0 bases and J 6 bases; nucleotides not matched to a gene: 4. The CDR3 has 14 residues. DNA for the CDR3: TGTGCCAGCAGCTTAGCGAACAGGGGCGATGGCTACACCTTC. Translating it yields CASSLANRGDGYTF. Full variable domain (outside the CDR3, taken from reference TRBV11-1 and TRBJ1-2): EAEVAQSPRYKITEKSQAVAFWCDPISGHATLYWYRQILGQGPELLVQFQDESVVDDSQLPKDRFSAERLKGVDSTLKIQPAELGDSAMYLCASSLANRGDGYTFGSGTRLTVV.

The chain uses TRBV15 and TRBJ2-5, with 9 bases fitting TRBD1. The DNA end is a closer match to TRBJ2-7, so the J assignment may be wrong. The CDR3 is 14 amino acids. Germline assignment: CDR1 LNHNV and CDR2 YYDKDF (reference sequence). The CDR3 region is CATSPQGATYEQYF. The CDR3 DNA follows: TGTGCCACCAGCCCACAGGGGGCCACCTACGAGCAGTACTTC.

This clone was picked up one time. The rearrangement uses TRBV2 and TRBJ2-4; 7 nucleotides line up with TRBD1. The CDR3 length is 14 residues. Germline V lookup: CDR1 SNHLY, CDR2 FYNNEI. V shed 6 bases and J 0 bases; nucleotides not matched to a gene: 2. The CDR3 nucleotides are TGTGCCAGCAGGGGGACAGTAGCCAAAAACATTCAGTACTTC. As protein: CASRGTVAKNIQYF.

The chain uses TRBV7-8 and TRBJ2-1; TRBD2 might be the D (6 bases). The germline gives CDR1 SGHVS, CDR2 FQNEAQ. Deletions cut 6 bases from V and 0 bases from J, with 9 bases between. This CDR3 contains 14 residues. Here the CDR3 reads CASRRGSSYNEQFF. The CDR3 DNA reads TGTGCCAGCAGACGGGGGAGCTCCTACAATGAGCAGTTCTTC.

This clone was counted between two and nine times. The chain uses TRBV5-1 and TRBJ1-2; D ambiguous. The CDR3 contains 13 residues. V was pared by 4 bases and J by 1 base, with 8 bases between. Per the germline V gene, CDR1 is SGHRS and CDR2 is YFSETQ. The CDR3 reads CASSPGYNYGYTF. The CDR3 DNA reads TGCGCCAGCAGCCCAGGATATAACTATGGCTACACCTTC. Full variable domain (remainder filled in from reference TRBV5-1 and TRBJ1-2): KAGVTQTPRYLIKTRGQQVTLSCSPISGHRSVSWYQQTPGQGLQFLFEYFSETQRNKGNFPGRFSGRQFSNSRSEMNVSTLELGDSALYLCASSPGYNYGYTFGSGTRLTVV.

This chain joins TRBV19 and TRBJ1-1; perhaps TRBD1 as D (5 bases). The CDR3 consists of 14 residues. Germline-derived CDR1 and CDR2 are LNHDA and SQIVND (reference sequence). V dropped 6 bases and J dropped 0 bases, with 11 bases sitting between them. The CDR3 region has the DNA TGTGCCAGTAGCCGGATACAGGTGAACACTGAAGCTTTCTTT. This translates into CASSRIQVNTEAFF.

The gene calls are TRBV19 and TRBJ2-1; the D gene is possibly TRBD2 (5 bases). The length of the CDR3 is 14 residues. V lost 1 base and J lost 8, with 12 bases in between. Germline loops: CDR1 LNHDA, CDR2 SQIVND (reference sequence). The CDR3 nucleotides read TGTGCCAGTAGTATAGCTAGCCCTCGGGATGAGCAGTTCTTC. As protein: CASSIASPRDEQFF. The complete variable domain, with remaining parts taken from reference TRBV19 and TRBJ2-1, reads DGGITQSPKYLFRKEGQNVTLSCEQNLNHDAMYWYRQDPGQGLRLIYYSQIVNDFQKGDIAEGYSVSREKKESFPLTVTSAQKNPTAFYLCASSIASPRDEQFFGPGTRLTVL.

The gene calls are TRBV5-6 and TRBJ1-1; D may be TRBD1 (6 bases). The V gene lost 0 bases and the J gene lost 4 bases, with 10 bases spanning the gap. Germline V gene data show CDR1 as SGHDT and CDR2 as YYEEEE. The CDR3 runs to 14 residues. CDR3 region: CASSLEGDGTEAFF. In nucleotides, the CDR3 is TGTGCCAGCAGCTTGGAGGGGGATGGCACTGAAGCTTTCTTT. Combining the CDR3 with reference TRBV5-6 and TRBJ1-1 gives the whole variable domain DAGVTQSPTHLIKTRGQQVTLRCSPKSGHDTVSWYQQALGQGPQFIFQYYEEEERQRGNFPDRFSGHQFPNYSSELNVNALLLGDSALYLCASSLEGDGTEAFFGQGTRLTVV.

This chain links TRBV7-9 with TRBJ2-5, with 7 bases fitting TRBD1. Trimming cost V 4 bases and J 4 bases; bases outside gene matches: 9. The germline CDR1 and CDR2 sequences are SEHNR and FQNEAQ (reference sequence). CDR3 length: 15 amino acids. The CDR3 region has the DNA TGTGCCAGCAGCTCAGACAGGGATTTTGGAGAGACCCAGTACTTC. Amino acid sequence: CASSSDRDFGETQYF.

This clone was observed once. The V and J genes are TRBV7-9 and TRBJ2-1, with 8 bases aligning to TRBD1. V gave up 1 base and J gave up 3 bases; unmatched junction bases: 2. Germline CDR1 SEHNR, CDR2 FQNEAQ (reference sequence). The CDR3 is 15 residues long. CDR3 nucleotides: TGTGCCAGCAGCTTAGGGACAGGGATCTACAATGAGCAGTTCTTC. Its translation is CASSLGTGIYNEQFF. The whole variable domain, remainder taken from reference TRBV7-9 and TRBJ2-1, is DTGVSQNPRHKITKRGQNVTFRCDPISEHNRLYWYRQTLGQGPEFLTYFQNEAQLEKSRLLSDRFSAERPKGSFSTLEIQRTEQGDSAMYLCASSLGTGIYNEQFFGPGTRLTVL.

The chain combines TRBV5-6 with TRBJ2-1; no clear D gene. CDR1 and CDR2 (germline): SGHDT, YYEEEE. V was pared by 0 bases and J by 5 bases, with 6 bases between. This CDR3 has 13 amino acids. The CDR3 here is CASSLGGDNEQFF. Here the CDR3 DNA reads TGTGCCAGCAGCTTGGGAGGAGACAATGAGCAGTTCTTC.

The chain employs TRBV28 and TRBJ1-2; 10 positions match TRBD1. Unmatched junction bases numbered 10, after V lost 5 bases and J lost 7 bases. This CDR3 region has 15 residues. Looked up from germline, CDR1 is MDHEN and CDR2 is SYDVKM. The DNA for the CDR3 is TGTGCCAGCAGTCCGCAGACAGGGGGCGATCGTGGCTACACCTTC. Protein product: CASSPQTGGDRGYTF.

This rearrangement joins TRBV28 to TRBJ2-3; 9 bases map to TRBD2. The CDR3 has 18 residues. The germline V gene encodes CDR1 MDHEN and CDR2 SYDVKM. V shed 3 bases and J 2 bases; nucleotides not matched to a gene: 12. CDR3 sequence reads: CASSFPTSGSRYTDTQYF. The CDR3 DNA follows: TGTGCCAGCAGTTTCCCGACTAGCGGATCCCGCTACACAGATACGCAGTATTTT.

In its sample, this clone was seen a few times. This chain connects TRBV6-6 to TRBJ1-1, with D perhaps TRBD1 (6 bases). The CDR3 spans 15 residues. Trimming removed 3 bases from V and 1 base from J, with 12 bases in between. The germline CDR1 and CDR2 sequences are MNHNY and SVGAGI (reference sequence). CDR3 nucleotides: TGTGCCAGCAGTTATGGGACAAATTGGAACACTGAAGCTTTCTTT. Translated: CASSYGTNWNTEAFF.